The clone carrying this TCR beta chain was seen more than once but under ten times. What it binds is unknown. CDR3 length: 16 amino acids. V lost 2 bases and J lost 1, with 12 bases in between. CDR1 SGHTA and CDR2 FQGTGA come from the germline V gene. This entry comes from a study of CD8 T cells in ankylosing spondylitis. A quantitative 5'-RACE method, one with molecular barcodes, was used to make TCR beta libraries. TCRdb passed the 5' RACE reads through MiXCR, listing each CDR3 protein once. The sample has over 700,000 distinct CDR3 sequences; roughly 19% are singletons. General study results and limits: A motif in TCR beta, a set of about eight highly homologous variants, appeared characteristic of ankylosing spondylitis blood. Several of the motif variants were reported before in synovial fluid and blood from reactive arthritis. Reportedly, significant enrichment of disease-linked clones occurred in matched ankylosing spondylitis synovial fluid. Disease-linked clones displayed a CD8+ phenotype and appeared relatively rarely in peripheral blood.

The sequenced sample consisted of blood, either unsorted or a sorted T cell fraction (not recorded which). The chain uses TRBV7-3 and TRBJ2-1; D is uncertain. The TCR sequence derives from a male donor with ankylosing spondylitis. The DNA of the CDR3 is TGTGCCAGCAGCTTAGGGTCCTACACATCCTACAATGAGCAGTTCTTC. It codes for CASSLGSYTSYNEQFF. The entire variable domain, with the rest obtained from reference TRBV7-3 and TRBJ2-1, is as follows: GAGVSQTPSNKVTEKGKYVELRCDPISGHTALYWYRQSLGQGPEFLIYFQGTGAADDSGLPNDRFFAVRPEGSVSTLKIQRTERGDSAVYLCASSLGSYTSYNEQFFGPGTRLTVL.